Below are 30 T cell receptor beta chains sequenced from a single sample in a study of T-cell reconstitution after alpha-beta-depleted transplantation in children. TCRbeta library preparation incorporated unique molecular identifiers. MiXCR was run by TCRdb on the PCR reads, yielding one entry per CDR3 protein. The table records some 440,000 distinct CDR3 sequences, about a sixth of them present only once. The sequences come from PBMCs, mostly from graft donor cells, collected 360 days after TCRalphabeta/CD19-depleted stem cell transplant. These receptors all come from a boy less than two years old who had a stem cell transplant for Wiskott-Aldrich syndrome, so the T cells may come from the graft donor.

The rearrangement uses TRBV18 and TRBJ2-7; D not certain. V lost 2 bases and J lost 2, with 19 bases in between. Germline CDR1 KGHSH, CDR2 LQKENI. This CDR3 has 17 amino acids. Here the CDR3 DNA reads TGTGCCAGCTCACCAACGAGCGTGCAGACACCCGCCTACGAGCAGTACTTC. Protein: CASSPTSVQTPAYEQYF.

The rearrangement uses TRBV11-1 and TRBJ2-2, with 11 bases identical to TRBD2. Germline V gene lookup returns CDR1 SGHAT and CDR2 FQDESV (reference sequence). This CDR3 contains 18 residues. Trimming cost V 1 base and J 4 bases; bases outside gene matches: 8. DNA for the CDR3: TGTGCCAGCAGCTTAGGAAACGGGACTAGCGGTAGCACCGGGGAGCTGTTTTTT. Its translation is CASSLGNGTSGSTGELFF.

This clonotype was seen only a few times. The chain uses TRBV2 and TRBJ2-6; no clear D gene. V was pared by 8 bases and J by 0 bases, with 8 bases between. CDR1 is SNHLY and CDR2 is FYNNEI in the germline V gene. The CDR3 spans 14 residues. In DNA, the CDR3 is TGTGCCAGCTCCAAGAGCTCTGGGGCCAACGTCCTGACTTTC. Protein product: CASSKSSGANVLTF.

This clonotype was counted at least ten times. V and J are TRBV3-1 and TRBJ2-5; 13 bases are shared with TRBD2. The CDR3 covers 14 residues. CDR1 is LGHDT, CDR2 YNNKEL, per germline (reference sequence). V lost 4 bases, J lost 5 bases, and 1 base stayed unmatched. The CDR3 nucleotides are TGTGCCAGCAGCCGGGGACTAGCGGGGGAGACCCAGTACTTC. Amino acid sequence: CASSRGLAGETQYF.

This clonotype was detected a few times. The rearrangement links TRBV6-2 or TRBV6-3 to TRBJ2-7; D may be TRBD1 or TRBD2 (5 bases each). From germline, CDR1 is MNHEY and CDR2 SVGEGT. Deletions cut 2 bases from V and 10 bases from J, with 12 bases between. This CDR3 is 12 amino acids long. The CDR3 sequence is CASSYVGRIQYF. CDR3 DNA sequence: TGTGCCAGCAGTTACGTGGGACGGATTCAGTACTTC.

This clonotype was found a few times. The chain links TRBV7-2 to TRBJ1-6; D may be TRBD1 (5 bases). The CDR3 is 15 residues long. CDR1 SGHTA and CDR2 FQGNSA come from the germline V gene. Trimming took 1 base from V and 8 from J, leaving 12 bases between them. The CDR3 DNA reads TGTGCCAGCAGCTTAGAAGGGGTAGGAGATTCACCCCTCCACTTT. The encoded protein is CASSLEGVGDSPLHF.

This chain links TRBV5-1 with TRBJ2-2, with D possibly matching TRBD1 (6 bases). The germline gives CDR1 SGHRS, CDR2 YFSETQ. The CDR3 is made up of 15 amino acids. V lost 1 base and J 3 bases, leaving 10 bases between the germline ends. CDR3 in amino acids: CASSLTGRDTGELFF. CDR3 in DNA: TGCGCCAGCAGCTTGACAGGGCGGGACACCGGGGAGCTGTTTTTT.

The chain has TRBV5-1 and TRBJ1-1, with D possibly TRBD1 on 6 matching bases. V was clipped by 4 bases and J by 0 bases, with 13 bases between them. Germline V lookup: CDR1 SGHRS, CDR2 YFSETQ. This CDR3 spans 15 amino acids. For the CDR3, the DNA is TGCGCCAGCAGCCCTACGGGGGCGGTGAACACTGAAGCTTTCTTT. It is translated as CASSPTGAVNTEAFF.

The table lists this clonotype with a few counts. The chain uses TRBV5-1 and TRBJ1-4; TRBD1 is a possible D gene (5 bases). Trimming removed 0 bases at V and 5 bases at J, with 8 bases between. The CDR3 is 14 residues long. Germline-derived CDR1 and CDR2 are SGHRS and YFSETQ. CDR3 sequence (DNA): TGCGCCAGCAGCTTGGGACAGTGGAATGAAAAACTGTTTTTT. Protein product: CASSLGQWNEKLFF.

The CDR3 DNA reads as TGCAGTGCTAGCTACGGGACTCTCCATCCCTTTACCAATGAGCAGTTCTTC. Residues: CSASYGTLHPFTNEQFF. The genes are TRBV20-1 and TRBJ2-1, with D possibly matching TRBD2 (6 bases). The CDR3 sequence is 17 residues long. Germline V gives CDR1 DFQATT, CDR2 SNEGSKA (reference sequence). V lost 3 bases to trimming and J lost 6 bases, with 24 bases between them.

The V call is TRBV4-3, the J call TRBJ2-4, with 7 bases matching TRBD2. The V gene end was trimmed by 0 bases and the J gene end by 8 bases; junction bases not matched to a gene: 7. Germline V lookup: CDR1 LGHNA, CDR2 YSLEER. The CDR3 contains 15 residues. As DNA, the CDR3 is TGCGCCAGCAGCCAAGATGGCGGGAGTGGGGACATTCAGTACTTC. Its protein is CASSQDGGSGDIQYF.

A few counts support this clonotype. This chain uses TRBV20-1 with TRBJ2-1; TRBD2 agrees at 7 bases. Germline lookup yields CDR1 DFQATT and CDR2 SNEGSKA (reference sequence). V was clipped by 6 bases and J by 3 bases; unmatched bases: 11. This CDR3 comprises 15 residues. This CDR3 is CSAPRTRGLYNEQFF. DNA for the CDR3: TGCAGTGCCCCCCGGACTAGAGGCCTCTACAATGAGCAGTTCTTC.

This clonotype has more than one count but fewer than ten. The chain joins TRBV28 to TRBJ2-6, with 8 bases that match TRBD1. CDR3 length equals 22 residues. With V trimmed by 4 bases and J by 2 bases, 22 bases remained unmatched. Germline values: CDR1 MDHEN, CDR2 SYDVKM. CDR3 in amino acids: CASSSPISGTGRSVAGANVLTF. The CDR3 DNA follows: TGTGCCAGCAGTTCGCCCATCTCCGGGACAGGTCGGTCTGTAGCTGGGGCCAACGTCCTGACTTTC.

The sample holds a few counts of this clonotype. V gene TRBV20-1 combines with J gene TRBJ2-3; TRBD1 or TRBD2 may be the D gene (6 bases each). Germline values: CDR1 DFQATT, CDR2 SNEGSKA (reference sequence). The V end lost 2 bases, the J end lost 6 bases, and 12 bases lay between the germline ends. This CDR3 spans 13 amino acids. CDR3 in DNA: TGCAGTGCTAGAACGGCCGGGGGCGATACGCAGTATTTT. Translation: CSARTAGGDTQYF.

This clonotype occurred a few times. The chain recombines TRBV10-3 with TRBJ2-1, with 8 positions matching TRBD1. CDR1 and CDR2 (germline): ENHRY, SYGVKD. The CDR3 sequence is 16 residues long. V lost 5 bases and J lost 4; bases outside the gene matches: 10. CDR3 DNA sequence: TGTGCCATCAGTCGAGGAGACAGGGGTCTTTACAATGAGCAGTTCTTC. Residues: CAISRGDRGLYNEQFF.

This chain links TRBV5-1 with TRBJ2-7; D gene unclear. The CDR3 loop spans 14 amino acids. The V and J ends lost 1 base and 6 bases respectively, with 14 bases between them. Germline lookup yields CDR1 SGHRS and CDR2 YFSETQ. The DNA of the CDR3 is TGCGCCAGCAGCTTGCGGCAGACCCCCACCGAGCAGTACTTC. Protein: CASSLRQTPTEQYF.

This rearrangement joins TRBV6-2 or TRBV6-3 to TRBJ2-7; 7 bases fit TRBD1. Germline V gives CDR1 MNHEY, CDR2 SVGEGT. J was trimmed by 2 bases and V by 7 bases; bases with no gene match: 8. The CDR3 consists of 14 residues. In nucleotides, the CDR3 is TGTGCCAGCACCCGGGACAGCTACACCTACGAGCAGTACTTC. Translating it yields CASTRDSYTYEQYF.

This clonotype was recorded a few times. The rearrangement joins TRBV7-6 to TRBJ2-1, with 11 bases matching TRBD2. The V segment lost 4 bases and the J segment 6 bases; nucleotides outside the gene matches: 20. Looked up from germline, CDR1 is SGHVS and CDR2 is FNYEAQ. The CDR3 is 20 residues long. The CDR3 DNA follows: TGTGCCAGCAGCTCACACATAGCGGGAGGGCCGGGATTGGGTGGCAATGAGCAGTTCTTC. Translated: CASSSHIAGGPGLGGNEQFF.

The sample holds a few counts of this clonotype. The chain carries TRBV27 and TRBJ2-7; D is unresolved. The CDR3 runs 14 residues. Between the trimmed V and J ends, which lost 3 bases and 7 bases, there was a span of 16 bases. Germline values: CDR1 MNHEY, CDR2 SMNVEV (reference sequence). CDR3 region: CASSLLQNLGEQYF. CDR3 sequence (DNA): TGTGCCAGCAGTTTGTTACAGAACCTGGGGGAGCAGTACTTC.

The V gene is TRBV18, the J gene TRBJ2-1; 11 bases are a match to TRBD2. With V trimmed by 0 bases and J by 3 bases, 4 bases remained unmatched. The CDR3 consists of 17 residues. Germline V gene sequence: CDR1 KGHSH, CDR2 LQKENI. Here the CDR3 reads CASSPPISGGDYNEQFF. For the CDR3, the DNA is TGTGCCAGCTCACCACCAATTAGCGGGGGGGACTACAATGAGCAGTTCTTC.

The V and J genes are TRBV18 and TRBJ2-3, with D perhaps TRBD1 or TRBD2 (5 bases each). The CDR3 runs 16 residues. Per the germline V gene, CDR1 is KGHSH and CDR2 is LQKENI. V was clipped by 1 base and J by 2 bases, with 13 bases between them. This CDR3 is CASSPRLGTLTDTQYF. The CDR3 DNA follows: TGTGCCAGCTCACCACGCTTGGGGACGCTCACAGATACGCAGTATTTT.

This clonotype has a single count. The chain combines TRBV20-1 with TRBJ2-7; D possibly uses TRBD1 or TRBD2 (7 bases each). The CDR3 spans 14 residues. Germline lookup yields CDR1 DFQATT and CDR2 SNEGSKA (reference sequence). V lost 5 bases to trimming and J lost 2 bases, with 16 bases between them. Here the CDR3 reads CSALDREGTYEQYF. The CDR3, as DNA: TGCAGTGCTTTAGACAGGGAGGGCACCTACGAGCAGTACTTC.

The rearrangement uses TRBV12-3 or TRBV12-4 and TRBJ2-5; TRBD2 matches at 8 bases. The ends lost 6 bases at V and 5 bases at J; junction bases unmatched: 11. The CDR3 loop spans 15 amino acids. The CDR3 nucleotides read TGTGCCAGCAGCGTCCGGCGGGGGGCGGATGAGACCCAGTACTTC. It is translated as CASSVRRGADETQYF.

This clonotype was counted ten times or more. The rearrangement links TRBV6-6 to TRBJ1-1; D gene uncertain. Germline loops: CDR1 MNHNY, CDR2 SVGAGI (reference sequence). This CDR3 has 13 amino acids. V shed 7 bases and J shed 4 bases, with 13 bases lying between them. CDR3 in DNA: TGTGCCAGCACCCTCGACGGAGGCACTGAAGCTTTCTTT. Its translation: CASTLDGGTEAFF.

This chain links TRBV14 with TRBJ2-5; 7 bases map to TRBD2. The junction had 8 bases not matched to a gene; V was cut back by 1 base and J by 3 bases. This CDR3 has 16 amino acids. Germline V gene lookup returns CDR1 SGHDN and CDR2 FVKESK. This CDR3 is CASSQARLAAKETQYF. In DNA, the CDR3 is TGTGCCAGCAGCCAAGCCCGACTAGCCGCCAAAGAGACCCAGTACTTC.

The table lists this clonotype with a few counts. As DNA, the CDR3 is TGTGCCAGCAGTTTCGAGGGGGCGAGCTCCTACGAGCAGTACTTC. Translation: CASSFEGASSYEQYF. This chain links TRBV27 with TRBJ2-7; 7 bases are a match to TRBD1. Germline V gives CDR1 MNHEY, CDR2 SMNVEV (reference sequence). Trimming at V came to 3 bases and at J to 0 bases, leaving 5 bases not matched to a gene. The CDR3 extends over 15 amino acids.

The CDR3 loop is CASSSTSGRVRELFF. CDR3 nucleotides: TGTGCCAGCAGCTCCACCAGCGGGAGGGTCCGGGAGCTGTTTTTT. V usage is TRBV5-6 and J usage is TRBJ2-2; 10 bases agree with TRBD2. The junction had 8 bases not matched to a gene; V was cut back by 3 bases and J by 9 bases. Germline CDR1 is SGHDT and CDR2 is YYEEEE. The CDR3 is 15 amino acids. The full variable domain, with the rest looked up from reference TRBV5-6 and TRBJ2-2, is DAGVTQSPTHLIKTRGQQVTLRCSPKSGHDTVSWYQQALGQGPQFIFQYYEEEERQRGNFPDRFSGHQFPNYSSELNVNALLLGDSALYLCASSSTSGRVRELFFGEGSRLTVL.

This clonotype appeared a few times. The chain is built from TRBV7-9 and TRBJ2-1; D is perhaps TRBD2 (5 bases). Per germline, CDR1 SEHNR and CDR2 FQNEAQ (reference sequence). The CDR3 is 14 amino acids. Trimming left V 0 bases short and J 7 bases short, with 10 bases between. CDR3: CASSLARDSNEQFF. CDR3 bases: TGTGCCAGCAGCTTAGCCCGGGATTCGAATGAGCAGTTCTTC.

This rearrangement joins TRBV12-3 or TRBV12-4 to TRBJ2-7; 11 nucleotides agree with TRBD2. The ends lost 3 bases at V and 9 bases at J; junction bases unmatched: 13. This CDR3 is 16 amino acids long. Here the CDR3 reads CASSFGLAGGLRGQYF. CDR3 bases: TGTGCCAGCAGTTTTGGGCTAGCGGGGGGCCTCCGGGGGCAGTACTTC.

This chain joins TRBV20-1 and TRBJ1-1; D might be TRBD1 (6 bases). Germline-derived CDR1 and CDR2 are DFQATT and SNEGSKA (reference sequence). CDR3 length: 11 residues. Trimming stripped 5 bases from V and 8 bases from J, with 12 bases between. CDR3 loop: CSAFWTAEAFF. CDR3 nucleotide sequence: TGCAGTGCTTTTTGGACAGCAGAAGCTTTCTTT.